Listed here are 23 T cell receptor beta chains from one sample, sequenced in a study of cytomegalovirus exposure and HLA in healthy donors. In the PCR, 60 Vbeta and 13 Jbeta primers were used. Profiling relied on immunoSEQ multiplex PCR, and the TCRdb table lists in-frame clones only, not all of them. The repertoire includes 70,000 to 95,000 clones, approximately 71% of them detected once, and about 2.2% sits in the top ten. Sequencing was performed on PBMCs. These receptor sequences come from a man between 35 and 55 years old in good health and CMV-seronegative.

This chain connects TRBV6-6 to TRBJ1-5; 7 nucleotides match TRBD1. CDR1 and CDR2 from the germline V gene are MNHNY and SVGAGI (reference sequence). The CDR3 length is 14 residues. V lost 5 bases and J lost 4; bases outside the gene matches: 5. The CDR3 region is CASSPTTGNQPQHF. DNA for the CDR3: TGTGCCAGCAGTCCAACGACAGGGAATCAGCCCCAGCATTTT.

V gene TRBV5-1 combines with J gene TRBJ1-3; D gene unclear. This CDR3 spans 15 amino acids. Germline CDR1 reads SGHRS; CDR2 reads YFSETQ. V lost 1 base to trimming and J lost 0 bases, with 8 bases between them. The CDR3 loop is CASSLRSDSGNTIYF. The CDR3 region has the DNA TGCGCCAGCAGCTTGCGGAGTGACTCTGGAAACACCATATATTTT.

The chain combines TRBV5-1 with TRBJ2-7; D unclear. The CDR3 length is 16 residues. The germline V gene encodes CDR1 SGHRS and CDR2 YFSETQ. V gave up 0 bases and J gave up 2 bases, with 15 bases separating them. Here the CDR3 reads CASSLGPGGLAYEQYF. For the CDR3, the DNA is TGCGCCAGCAGCTTGGGACCTGGTGGTCTAGCCTACGAGCAGTACTTC.

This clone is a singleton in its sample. The CDR3 is CASSYYRDNEQFF. The CDR3 DNA follows: TGTGCCAGCAGTTATTACAGGGACAATGAGCAGTTCTTC. This chain links TRBV6-6 with TRBJ2-1; D may be TRBD1 (6 bases). V lost 3 bases to trimming and J lost 5 bases, with 8 bases between them. CDR3 length: 13 amino acids. Germline V CDR1 and CDR2: MNHNY, SVGAGI (reference sequence).

The CDR3 sequence is CSVESGTLDLGEQYF. As DNA, the CDR3 is TGCAGCGTTGAGAGCGGGACGCTCGACCTCGGCGAGCAGTACTTC. This chain connects TRBV29-1 to TRBJ2-7, with 7 bases aligning to TRBD2. V lost 3 bases to trimming and J lost 6 bases; unmatched junction nucleotides: 14. This CDR3 is built from 15 residues. Germline values: CDR1 SQVTM, CDR2 ANQGSEA.

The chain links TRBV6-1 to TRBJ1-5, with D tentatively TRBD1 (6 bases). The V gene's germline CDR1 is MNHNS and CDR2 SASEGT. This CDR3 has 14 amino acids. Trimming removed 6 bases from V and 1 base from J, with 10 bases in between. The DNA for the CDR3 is TGTGCCAGCAGGCCAGGGACAAGCAATCAGCCCCAGCATTTT. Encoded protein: CASRPGTSNQPQHF.

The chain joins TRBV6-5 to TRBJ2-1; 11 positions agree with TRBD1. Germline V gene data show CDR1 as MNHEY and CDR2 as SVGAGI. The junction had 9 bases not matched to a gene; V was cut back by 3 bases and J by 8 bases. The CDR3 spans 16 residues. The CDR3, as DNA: TGTGCCAGCAGTTATATTCCGGGACAGGGGGTTGATGAGCAGTTCTTC. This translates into CASSYIPGQGVDEQFF.

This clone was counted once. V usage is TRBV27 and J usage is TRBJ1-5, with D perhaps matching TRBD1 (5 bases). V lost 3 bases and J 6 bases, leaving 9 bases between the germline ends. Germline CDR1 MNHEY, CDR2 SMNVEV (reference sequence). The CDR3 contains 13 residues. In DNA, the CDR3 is TGTGCCAGCAGTTTCAGGGAGGCTCAGCCCCAGCATTTT. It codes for CASSFREAQPQHF.

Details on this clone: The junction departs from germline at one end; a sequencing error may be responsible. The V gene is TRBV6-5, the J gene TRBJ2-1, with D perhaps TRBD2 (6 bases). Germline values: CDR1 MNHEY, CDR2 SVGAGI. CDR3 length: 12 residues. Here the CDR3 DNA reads TGTGCCAGCACCACGCGGGACCGTCGGTCGGTCTTC. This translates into CASTTRDRRSVF.

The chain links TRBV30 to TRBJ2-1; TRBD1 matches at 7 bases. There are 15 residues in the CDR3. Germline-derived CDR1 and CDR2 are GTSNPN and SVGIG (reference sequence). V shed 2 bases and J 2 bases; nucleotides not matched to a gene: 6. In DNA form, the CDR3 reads TGTGCCTGGAGTTCGGGGCAGGGGGCCTACAATGAGCAGTTCTTC. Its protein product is CAWSSGQGAYNEQFF.

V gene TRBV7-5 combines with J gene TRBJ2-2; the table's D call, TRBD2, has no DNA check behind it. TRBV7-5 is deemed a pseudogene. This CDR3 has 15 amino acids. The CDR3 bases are TGTGCCAGAAGCTTGCGACTAGCGCAAACCGGGGAGCTGTTTTTT. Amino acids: CARSLRLAQTGELFF.

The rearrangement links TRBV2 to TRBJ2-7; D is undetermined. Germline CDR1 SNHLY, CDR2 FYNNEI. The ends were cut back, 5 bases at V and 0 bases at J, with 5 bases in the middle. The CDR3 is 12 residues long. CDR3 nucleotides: TGTGCCAGCAGTTACAGCTCCTACGAGCAGTACTTC. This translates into CASSYSSYEQYF.

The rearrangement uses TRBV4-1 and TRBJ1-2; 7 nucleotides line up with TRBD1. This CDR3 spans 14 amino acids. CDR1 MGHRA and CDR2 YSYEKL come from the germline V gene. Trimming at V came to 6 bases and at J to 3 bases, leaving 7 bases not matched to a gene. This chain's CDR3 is CASSPTQGDYGYTF. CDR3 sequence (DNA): TGCGCCAGCAGTCCTACTCAGGGGGACTATGGCTACACCTTC.

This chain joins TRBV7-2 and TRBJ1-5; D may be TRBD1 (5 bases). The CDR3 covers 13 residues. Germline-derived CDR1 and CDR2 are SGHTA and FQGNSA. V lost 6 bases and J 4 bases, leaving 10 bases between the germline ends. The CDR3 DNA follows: TGTGCCAGCAGTTACAGGAGAAATCAGCCCCAGCATTTT. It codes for CASSYRRNQPQHF.

CDR3 DNA: TGCGCCAGCAGCGGGTGGACACCGGCTAGGGAAAAACTGTTTTTT. Protein sequence: CASSGWTPAREKLFF. This chain connects TRBV5-1 to TRBJ1-4, with a possible D match to TRBD1 (5 bases). Germline V gene sequence: CDR1 SGHRS, CDR2 YFSETQ. The germline V and J ends were trimmed by 4 bases and 8 bases, with 18 bases remaining between them. This CDR3 is built from 15 residues.

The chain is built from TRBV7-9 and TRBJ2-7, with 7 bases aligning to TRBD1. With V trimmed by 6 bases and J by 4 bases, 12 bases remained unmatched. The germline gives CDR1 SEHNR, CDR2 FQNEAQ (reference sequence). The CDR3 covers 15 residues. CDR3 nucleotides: TGTGCCAGCAGTTACTCCCAGACAGGGATGTACGAGCAGTACTTC. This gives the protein CASSYSQTGMYEQYF.

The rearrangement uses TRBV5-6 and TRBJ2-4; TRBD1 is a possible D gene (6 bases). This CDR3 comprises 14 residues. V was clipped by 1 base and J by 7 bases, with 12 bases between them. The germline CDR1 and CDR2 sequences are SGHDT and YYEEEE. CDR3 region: CASSLSGVLNIQYF. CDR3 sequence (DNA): TGTGCCAGCAGCTTGTCAGGGGTCCTGAACATTCAGTACTTC.

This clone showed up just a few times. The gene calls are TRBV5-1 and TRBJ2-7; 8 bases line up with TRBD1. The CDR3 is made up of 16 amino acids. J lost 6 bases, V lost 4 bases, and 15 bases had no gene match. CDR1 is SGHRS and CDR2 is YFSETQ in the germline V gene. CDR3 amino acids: CASSLIPGQVIFEQYF. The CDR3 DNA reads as TGCGCCAGCAGCCTAATCCCGGGACAGGTAATTTTCGAGCAGTACTTC. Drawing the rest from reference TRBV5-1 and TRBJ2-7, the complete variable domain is KAGVTQTPRYLIKTRGQQVTLSCSPISGHRSVSWYQQTPGQGLQFLFEYFSETQRNKGNFPGRFSGRQFSNSRSEMNVSTLELGDSALYLCASSLIPGQVIFEQYFGPGTRLTVT.

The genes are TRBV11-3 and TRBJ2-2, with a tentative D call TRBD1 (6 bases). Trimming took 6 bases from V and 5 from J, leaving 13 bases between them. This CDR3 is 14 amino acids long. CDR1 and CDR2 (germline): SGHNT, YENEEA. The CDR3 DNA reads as TGTGCCAGCAGTCATTTCACAGGGACCGGGGAGCTGTTTTTT. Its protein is CASSHFTGTGELFF.

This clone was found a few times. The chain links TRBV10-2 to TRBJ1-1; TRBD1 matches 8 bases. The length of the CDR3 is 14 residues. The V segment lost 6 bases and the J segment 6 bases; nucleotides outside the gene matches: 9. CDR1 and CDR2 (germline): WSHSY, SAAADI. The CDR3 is CASSRTGREAEAFF. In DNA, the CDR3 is TGCGCCAGCAGCAGGACAGGGAGGGAGGCTGAAGCTTTCTTT.

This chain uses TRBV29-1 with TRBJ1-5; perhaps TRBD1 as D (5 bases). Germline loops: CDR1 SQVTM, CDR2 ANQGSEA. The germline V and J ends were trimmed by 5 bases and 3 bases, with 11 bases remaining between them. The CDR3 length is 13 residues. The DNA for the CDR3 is TGCAGCGTTACACAGGCTTTCAATCAGCCCCAGCATTTT. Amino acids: CSVTQAFNQPQHF.

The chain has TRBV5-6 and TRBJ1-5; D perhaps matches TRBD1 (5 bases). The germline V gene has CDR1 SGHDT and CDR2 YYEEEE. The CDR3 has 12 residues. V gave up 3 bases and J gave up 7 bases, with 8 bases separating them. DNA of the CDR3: TGTGCCAGCAGCTCTCAGGGCCAGCCCCAGCATTTT. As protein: CASSSQGQPQHF.

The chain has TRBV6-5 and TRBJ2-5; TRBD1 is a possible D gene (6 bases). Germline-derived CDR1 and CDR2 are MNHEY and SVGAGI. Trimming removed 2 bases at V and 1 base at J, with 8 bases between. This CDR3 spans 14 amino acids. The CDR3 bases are TGTGCCAGCAGTTACGGCAGGGGCCAAGAGACCCAGTACTTC. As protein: CASSYGRGQETQYF.